This is a list of T cell receptor beta chains from one sample in a study of blood T cell repertoires in COVID-19. The data were produced by immunoSEQ multiplex PCR, yet TCRdb's version contains in-frame clones alone and is incomplete. The table includes about 180,000 clones, more than 70% detected once. The source material was PBMCs or T cells enriched from blood (not recorded which). These receptors were taken from a man aged 55 to 70 who had recovered from COVID-19. Each CDR3 is given with its conserved first and last residue. The D gene is left open where the match is weak. Size is omitted from some rows. Given values are once, few, many or a class for expanded clones.

TRBV27	TRBJ1-1	few	.	CASSSRQYAEAFF	TGTGCCAGCAGTTCCCGACAGTACGCTGAAGCTTTCTTT
TRBV11-2	TRBJ2-1	once	.	CASSSRSGGFSNEQFF	TGTGCCAGCAGCTCCCGCTCGGGTGGGTTTTCCAATGAGCAGTTCTTC
TRBV12-3/TRBV12-4	TRBJ2-1	once	.	CASSLTTDSQFF	TGTGCCAGCAGTCTTACAACCGACTCGCAGTTCTTC
TRBV7-8	TRBJ2-5	.	.	CASSPRPGGETQYF	TGTGCCAGCAGCCCCCGTCCTGGAGGGGAGACCCAGTACTTC
TRBV7-2	TRBJ2-3	.	TRBD2	CASSLLAGGSFDTQYF	TGTGCCAGCAGCCTACTAGCGGGAGGTTCCTTCGATACGCAGTATTTT
TRBV30	TRBJ1-2	.	.	CAWSAQGEGYTF	TGTGCCTGGAGTGCACAGGGCGAGGGCTACACCTTC
TRBV6-5	TRBJ1-2	once	.	CASRSTGYGGYTF	TGTGCCAGCAGATCGACAGGATATGGTGGCTACACCTTC
TRBV28	TRBJ1-1	.	.	CASRLGQANTEAFF	TGTGCCAGCAGACTGGGGCAAGCGAACACTGAAGCTTTCTTT
TRBV7-9	TRBJ2-2	.	.	CASTHRAPGTGELFF	TGTGCCAGCACGCACAGGGCCCCGGGCACCGGGGAGCTGTTTTTT
TRBV28	TRBJ1-5	.	.	CASSPPRLNQPQHF	TGTGCCAGCAGCCCCCCTCGACTCAATCAGCCCCAGCATTTT
TRBV7-2	TRBJ1-6	few	.	CASSQRQSNSPLHF	TGTGCCAGCAGCCAGCGACAGAGTAATTCACCCCTCCACTTT
TRBV7-2	TRBJ2-1	.	.	CASSLESNEQFF	TGTGCCAGCAGCTTAGAATCGAATGAGCAGTTCTTC
TRBV2	TRBJ1-5	.	.	CASTRTRTFSYQPQHF	TGTGCCAGCACTAGAACACGGACTTTTTCTTATCAGCCCCAGCATTTT
TRBV4-1	TRBJ2-4	.	.	CASSQDLDLAKNIQYF	TGCGCCAGCAGCCAAGATCTGGACTTAGCCAAAAACATTCAGTACTTC
TRBV6-5	TRBJ2-7	.	TRBD1	CASSYSGQVPSYEQYF	TGTGCCAGCAGTTATTCAGGACAGGTCCCATCCTACGAGCAGTACTTC
TRBV2	TRBJ1-6	once	.	CASSRSGYLDSPLHF	TGTGCCAGCAGTCGCTCAGGGTATCTGGATTCACCCCTCCACTTT
TRBV9	TRBJ2-7	.	.	CASSVDLGGGAGVQYF	TGTGCCAGCAGCGTAGATCTTGGAGGGGGCGCCGGGGTGCAGTACTTC
TRBV27	TRBJ2-1	.	TRBD1	CASSARQGSSYNEQFF	TGTGCCAGCAGTGCCCGACAGGGAAGCTCCTACAATGAGCAGTTCTTC
TRBV11-2	TRBJ1-4	.	.	CASSLDSGFGVEKLFF	TGTGCCAGCAGCTTAGATTCGGGTTTTGGTGTTGAAAAACTGTTTTTT
TRBV24-1	TRBJ2-5	.	TRBD2	CATSDQLAGQETQYF	TGTGCCACCAGTGATCAACTAGCGGGCCAAGAGACCCAGTACTTC
TRBV21-1	TRBJ1-1	.	.	CASSKKFGCSTEAFF	TGTGCCAGCAGCAAAAAGTTCGGGTGTTCCACTGAAGCTTTCTTT
TRBV12-5	TRBJ1-5	.	.	CASGFGTTPQHF	TGTGCTAGTGGTTTTGGGACAACGCCCCAGCATTTT
TRBV5-1	TRBJ2-3	.	.	CASSPDGKDTQYF	TGCGCCAGCAGCCCTGACGGGAAAGATACGCAGTATTTT
TRBV18	TRBJ2-7	.	.	CASSPQGFSYEQYF	TGTGCCAGCTCACCCCAGGGGTTCTCCTACGAGCAGTACTTC
TRBV19	TRBJ2-5	.	.	CASSISRGLETQYF	TGTGCCAGTAGCATTTCTCGGGGTCTAGAGACCCAGTACTTC
TRBV28	TRBJ1-1	.	.	CASSFPDRNTEAFF	TGTGCCAGCAGTTTTCCGGACAGAAACACTGAAGCTTTCTTT
TRBV9	TRBJ2-6	few	.	CASSVAPTGGANVLTF	TGTGCCAGCAGCGTAGCCCCCACCGGTGGGGCCAACGTCCTGACTTTC
TRBV19	TRBJ1-2	.	TRBD1	CASSLGQGLSYGYTF	TGTGCCAGTAGTTTGGGACAGGGGTTGAGCTATGGCTACACCTTC
TRBV19	TRBJ1-5	.	.	CASRLPGHPLENQPQHF	TGTGCCAGTAGGCTCCCGGGACACCCACTAGAAAATCAGCCCCAGCATTTT
TRBV5-1	TRBJ2-2	.	TRBD1	CATTGQGAHGELFF	TGCGCCACGACGGGACAGGGGGCTCACGGGGAGCTGTTTTTT
TRBV6-1	TRBJ1-2	few	.	CASSELQGGNYGYTF	TGTGCCAGCAGTGAACTCCAGGGTGGAAACTATGGCTACACCTTC
TRBV7-6	TRBJ1-6	.	TRBD1	CASSSKPQGANNSPLHF	TGTGCCAGCAGCTCCAAGCCACAGGGGGCTAATAATTCACCCCTCCACTTT
TRBV29-1	TRBJ1-5	.	.	CSVATGLNQPQHF	TGCAGCGTTGCGACAGGTCTCAATCAGCCCCAGCATTTT
TRBV11-2	TRBJ1-6	few	.	CASSLGPPRGGNSPLHF	TGTGCCAGCAGCTTAGGGCCCCCGAGGGGAGGTAATTCACCCCTCCACTTT
TRBV7-3	TRBJ1-2	.	TRBD1	CASSPGQGPPTF	TGTGCCAGCAGCCCTGGACAGGGCCCCCCTACCTTC
TRBV6-5	TRBJ1-5	few	.	CASLLNSNQPQHF	TGTGCCAGCCTGTTAAATAGCAATCAGCCCCAGCATTTT
TRBV7-9	TRBJ1-4	.	.	CASEGSANEKLFF	TGTGCCAGCGAGGGCAGTGCTAATGAAAAACTGTTTTTT
TRBV7-3	TRBJ2-3	few	.	CASSLGGTTDTQYF	TGTGCCAGCAGCTTAGGCGGGACCACAGATACGCAGTATTTT